The next 20 T cell receptor beta chains were all read from a single sample in a study of OX40 agonist ivuxolimab in advanced cancers. Assay used: immunoSEQ multiplex PCR; TCRdb lists only in-frame clones, some missing. The sample lists under 85,000 clones, more than 70% occurring once. Sequencing used CD4+ or CD8+ T cells sorted from blood, obtained in a trial of the OX40 agonist ivuxolimab. The receptors come from an adult with an advanced solid tumor such as melanoma, head and neck, liver or kidney cancer.

The chain joins TRBV5-4 to TRBJ2-2; D may be TRBD2 (5 bases). The V end was cut by 1 base, the J end by 4 bases, with 11 bases between. Germline CDR1 SGHNT, CDR2 YYREEE (reference sequence). This CDR3 has 15 amino acids. CDR3 amino acids: CASSLLGLGTGELFF. CDR3 DNA: TGTGCCAGCAGCTTGTTAGGACTCGGCACCGGGGAGCTGTTTTTT.

This chain uses TRBV13 with TRBJ1-2, with D uncertain. CDR1 PRHDT and CDR2 FYEKMQ come from the germline V gene (reference sequence). V lost 5 bases, J lost 2 bases, and 12 bases lay in between. The CDR3 runs to 14 residues. The CDR3 loop is CASSIGSENYGYTF. CDR3 bases: TGTGCCAGCAGCATCGGCAGTGAGAACTATGGCTACACCTTC. The full variable domain, in which reference TRBV13 and TRBJ1-2 provide the parts outside the CDR3, is AAGVIQSPRHLIKEKRETATLKCYPIPRHDTVYWYQQGPGQDPQFLISFYEKMQSDKGSIPDRFSAQQFSDYHSELNMSSLELGDSALYFCASSIGSENYGYTFGSGTRLTVV.

This sequence joins TRBV10-3 and TRBJ2-7, with 9 bases fitting TRBD1. Germline CDR1 ENHRY, CDR2 SYGVKD. Trimming cost V 4 bases and J 1 base; bases outside gene matches: 2. This CDR3 comprises 14 residues. In DNA, the CDR3 is TGTGCCATCAGTGCCGGGACAGGGTCCTACGAGCAGTACTTC. Its protein is CAISAGTGSYEQYF.

This chain connects TRBV6-6 to TRBJ1-1, with D possibly TRBD1 on 5 matching bases. The CDR3 is 13 residues long. Germline V gene lookup returns CDR1 MNHNY and CDR2 SVGAGI (reference sequence). Deletions cut 0 bases from V and 7 bases from J, with 9 bases between. CDR3: CASSYSRAFEAFF. CDR3 bases: TGTGCCAGCAGTTACTCCAGGGCCTTTGAAGCTTTCTTT.

V and J are TRBV9 and TRBJ1-2; 8 bases align to TRBD1. This CDR3 region has 13 residues. V lost 1 base, J lost 7 bases, and 3 bases stayed unmatched. Germline CDR1 SGDLS, CDR2 YYNGEE. In nucleotides, the CDR3 is TGTGCCAGCAGCGTACAGGGGGCCAGTGGCTACACCTTC. Translating gives CASSVQGASGYTF.

This clone has more than one count but fewer than ten. The chain joins TRBV5-5 to TRBJ1-5; 8 bases align to TRBD1. CDR1 and CDR2 (germline): SGHKS, YYEKEE (reference sequence). The CDR3 is made up of 13 amino acids. Losses at the gene ends were 4 bases for V and 5 bases for J; bases not matched to a gene: 2. The CDR3 DNA follows: TGTGCCAGCAGCCCGGACAGGGATCAGCCCCAGCATTTT. It translates to CASSPDRDQPQHF.

The rearrangement uses TRBV5-1 and TRBJ2-7; 8 positions agree with TRBD1. Trimming removed 1 base from V and 4 bases from J; junction bases left unmatched: 10. The CDR3 sequence is 16 residues long. In germline, CDR1 is SGHRS, CDR2 YFSETQ. The CDR3 bases are TGCGCCAGCAGCTTGATGCTGACAGGGGAATCGTACGAGCAGTACTTC. Amino acids: CASSLMLTGESYEQYF.

This clone was seen once. The V call is TRBV7-6, the J call TRBJ2-5, with D uncertain. V lost 1 base, J lost 1 base, and 13 bases lay in between. Germline CDR1 SGHVS, CDR2 FNYEAQ. CDR3 size: 16 residues. The CDR3 reads CASSLEPPRIQETQYF. The DNA for the CDR3 is TGTGCCAGCAGCTTAGAGCCCCCAAGAATCCAAGAGACCCAGTACTTC.

This clone showed up just once. Other DNA sequences from this sample encode an identical CDR3 as well. V gene TRBV6-5 combines with J gene TRBJ1-2; 8 positions agree with TRBD1. Losses at the gene ends were 2 bases for V and 4 bases for J; bases not matched to a gene: 3. Germline V gene sequence: CDR1 MNHEY, CDR2 SVGAGI. The CDR3 extends over 14 amino acids. This chain's CDR3 is CASSYQGAGYGYTF. Here the CDR3 DNA reads TGTGCCAGCAGTTACCAGGGGGCTGGCTATGGCTACACCTTC.

V is TRBV2 and J is TRBJ2-3; D might be TRBD2 (6 bases). Per germline, CDR1 SNHLY and CDR2 FYNNEI. This CDR3 is 15 amino acids long. V lost 7 bases, J lost 1 base, and 15 bases lay in between. This CDR3 reads CASKGGEVGTDTQYF. DNA of the CDR3: TGTGCCAGCAAGGGCGGGGAAGTGGGCACAGATACGCAGTATTTT.

The chain couples TRBV7-2 to TRBJ2-1, with 7 bases identical to TRBD1. The V and J ends lost 1 base and 5 bases, in that order; junction bases with no gene match: 11. Germline-derived CDR1 and CDR2 are SGHTA and FQGNSA. There are 17 residues in the CDR3. The CDR3 spells CASSLGPTGYVHNEQFF. In nucleotides, the CDR3 is TGTGCCAGCAGCTTAGGGCCGACAGGGTATGTCCACAATGAGCAGTTCTTC.

The rearrangement joins TRBV5-1 to TRBJ1-2, with D uncertain. The CDR3 is made up of 14 amino acids. In germline, CDR1 is SGHRS, CDR2 YFSETQ. V gave up 2 bases and J gave up 2 bases, with 10 bases separating them. The CDR3: CASSLDFLNYGYTF. CDR3 DNA: TGCGCCAGCAGCTTAGACTTCCTAAACTATGGCTACACCTTC.

The V call is TRBV19, the J call TRBJ2-5, with D unresolved. Trimming shortened V by 5 bases and J by 1 base, and 17 bases separated the two germline ends. This CDR3 has 16 residues. Germline CDR1 is LNHDA and CDR2 is SQIVND (reference sequence). The CDR3 region is CASSGRTAGSQETQYF. As DNA, the CDR3 is TGTGCCAGTAGTGGACGAACGGCCGGGTCCCAAGAGACCCAGTACTTC. Filled out from reference TRBV19 and TRBJ2-5, the complete variable domain reads DGGITQSPKYLFRKEGQNVTLSCEQNLNHDAMYWYRQDPGQGLRLIYYSQIVNDFQKGDIAEGYSVSREKKESFPLTVTSAQKNPTAFYLCASSGRTAGSQETQYFGPGTRLLVL.

The V and J genes are TRBV5-1 and TRBJ2-1; 7 bases fit TRBD1. The CDR3 has 15 amino acids. V lost 2 bases to trimming and J lost 7 bases; unmatched junction nucleotides: 9. Germline V lookup: CDR1 SGHRS, CDR2 YFSETQ. DNA for the CDR3: TGCGCCAGCAGCTTACAGGGGTATCGGGCAAATGAGCAGTTCTTC. Translation: CASSLQGYRANEQFF.

The V and J genes are TRBV11-2 and TRBJ2-4; D possibly corresponds to TRBD1 (7 bases). This CDR3 contains 15 residues. In germline, CDR1 is SGHAT, CDR2 FQNNGV. V was shortened by 1 base and J by 7 bases, with 14 bases between the two germline ends. CDR3 in amino acids: CASSLGWSGGNIQYF. In DNA form, the CDR3 reads TGTGCCAGCAGCTTAGGGTGGTCAGGGGGGAACATTCAGTACTTC.

The chain combines TRBV5-1 with TRBJ1-6, with TRBD1 as a possible D gene (5 bases). Between the trimmed V and J ends, which lost 0 bases and 0 bases, there was a span of 10 bases. The V gene's germline CDR1 is SGHRS and CDR2 YFSETQ. The CDR3 runs 17 residues. The CDR3 DNA reads as TGCGCCAGCAGCTTGGAGGGGTCGAGCTCCTATAATTCACCCCTCCACTTT. This encodes CASSLEGSSSYNSPLHF.

Regarding this clone: This specimen includes other DNA sequences encoding the same CDR3. The rearrangement uses TRBV5-5 and TRBJ2-2; D not certain. Deletions cut 4 bases from V and 7 bases from J, with 11 bases between. The length of the CDR3 is 13 residues. The germline V gene encodes CDR1 SGHKS and CDR2 YYEKEE (reference sequence). The CDR3 sequence is CASSLEWGGELFF. Written as DNA, the CDR3 is TGTGCCAGCAGCCTGGAGTGGGGCGGGGAGCTGTTTTTT.

The rearrangement joins TRBV2 to TRBJ2-1; possible D gene TRBD2, 5 bases. Germline CDR1 is SNHLY and CDR2 is FYNNEI. V dropped 7 bases and J dropped 3 bases, with 10 bases sitting between them. The CDR3 has 13 residues. CDR3 bases: TGTGCCAGCAACGGCGGACTCTACAATGAGCAGTTCTTC. Protein: CASNGGLYNEQFF.

J is TRBJ2-2 and V is TRBV11-1; a possible D gene is TRBD2 (5 bases). CDR1 and CDR2 (germline): SGHAT, FQDESV (reference sequence). The V end was cut by 5 bases, the J end by 7 bases, with 14 bases between. The CDR3 is 14 residues long. CDR3 nucleotides: TGTGCCAGCAGCGAAGCGGCCGGGTACGGGGAGCTGTTTTTT. Its translation is CASSEAAGYGELFF.

This chain connects TRBV12-1 to TRBJ2-7. TRBV12-1 is annotated as a pseudogene. The CDR3 is made up of 17 amino acids. CDR3 coding DNA: TGTGCCAGCAGTGACACTAAGCTAGGCTTGAGTCGACACGAGCAGTACTTC. It yields the protein CASSDTKLGLSRHEQYF.